Only a few counts were recorded for the clone carrying this T cell receptor (beta chain). Its antigen is still unknown. The data were obtained in a study of regulatory T cells in long-lasting Graves disease. Overall study results and limits: Patients with persistent Graves' had lower TCR diversity than newly diagnosed patients.

Time point specified: newly diagnosed GD, antithyroid drugs for less than 3 months. PBMCs were the source of the RNA used for TCR sequencing. Construction of TCR beta libraries relied on iRepertoire HTBI primers and on Arm-PCR targeting CDR3 regions. Via MiXCR, TCRdb re-called the multiplex PCR reads, giving one row per CDR3 protein. Of 500,000 or so distinct CDR3 sequences listed, 13% to 15% are singletons. Germline V lookup: CDR1 KGHDR, CDR2 SFDVKD. This CDR3 is 14 amino acids long. The ends were cut back, 3 bases at V and 3 bases at J, with 8 bases in the middle. These data are also associated with another study on T cells in Graves' hyperthyroidism and ophthalmopathy. That investigation notes: HTBI primers drove first-round RT-PCR of the TCR CDR3.

This clonotype originated in a woman aged 50 to 60 with Graves disease. Source: peripheral blood mononuclear cells (PBMCs), taken at new diagnosis, from a patient treated with antithyroid drugs. This chain uses TRBV24-1 with TRBJ1-5; D is uncertain. The CDR3 loop is CATSDRTDNQPQHF. As DNA, the CDR3 is TGTGCCACCAGTGATAGGACCGACAATCAGCCCCAGCATTTT.